The TCR beta chain under discussion was sequenced for a study of T cells in Graves' hyperthyroidism and ophthalmopathy. Study-wide context: Before treatment of any kind, peripheral blood was taken at initial diagnosis. Study-wide results and caveats: The authors' 13 V-J model separated ophthalmopathy from stable hyperthyroidism.

Diagnosing involved the use of clinical symptoms, serum thyroxine and TRAb, thyroid ultrasound and orbital computed tomography. This clonotype was observed at least ten times. Its antigen is currently unknown. The CDR3 regions of TCR beta were amplified from RNA transcripts. During a first-round RT-PCR of the TCR CDR3, the HTBI primer set was used. TCRdb reprocessed the multiplex PCR reads with MiXCR, giving one entry per CDR3 protein. The table lists some 600,000 distinct CDR3 sequences, approximately 15% of them singletons. The clonotype was recovered from a woman in her twenties or thirties with Graves' hyperthyroidism that later progressed to Graves' ophthalmopathy. What was sequenced was blood.

DNA for the CDR3: TGTGCCAGTGCCGACAGGGGCTTCCGTGGCGAGCAGTACTTC. Residues: CASADRGFRGEQYF. This chain connects TRBV19 to TRBJ2-7; 8 bases line up with TRBD1. The V gene's germline CDR1 is LNHDA and CDR2 SQIVND (reference sequence). After removal of 8 bases from V and 6 bases from J, the junction contained 12 bases not matched to a gene. This CDR3 is 14 amino acids long. Complete variable domain (other parts from reference TRBV19 and TRBJ2-7): DGGITQSPKYLFRKEGQNVTLSCEQNLNHDAMYWYRQDPGQGLRLIYYSQIVNDFQKGDIAEGYSVSREKKESFPLTVTSAQKNPTAFYLCASADRGFRGEQYFGPGTRLTVT.